This TCR beta chain was identified during a study of T cell repertoires in cytomegalovirus infection. Study details: The authors used CMV epitopes that were HLA-C-restricted (recently identified) and HLA-B-restricted (well studied). Carrying CMV and the relevant HLA type showed in public TCR beta signatures. Study-level results: Carriers of CMV and the relevant HLA type were discriminated by public TCR beta frequency. There were HLA-C-restricted CMV-specific TCR beta clonotypes dominating the ex vivo response.

In TCRdb, the reads were re-called with MiXCR into one record per CDR3 protein. The sample includes about 920,000 distinct CDR3 sequences, roughly 30% of them seen just once. This clonotype has ten or more counts. Its antigen is still unknown. The starting material was cultured CD8+ T cells from PBMCs, obtained from culture after CMV antigen stimulation. The clonotype originates from a human donor in good health (CMV status not recorded). Some clones in this sample may be carry-over from other donors' samples.

In nucleotides, the CDR3 is TGTGCCAGCAGCTTAGTTCTGGGTAGCATCGGTGAGCAGTTCTTC. Protein sequence: CASSLVLGSIGEQFF. The rearrangement uses TRBV7-2 and TRBJ2-1; D not resolved. Trimming cost V 1 base and J 9 bases, with 16 bases left between them. The CDR3 contains 15 residues. Looked up from germline, CDR1 is SGHTA and CDR2 is FQGNSA.